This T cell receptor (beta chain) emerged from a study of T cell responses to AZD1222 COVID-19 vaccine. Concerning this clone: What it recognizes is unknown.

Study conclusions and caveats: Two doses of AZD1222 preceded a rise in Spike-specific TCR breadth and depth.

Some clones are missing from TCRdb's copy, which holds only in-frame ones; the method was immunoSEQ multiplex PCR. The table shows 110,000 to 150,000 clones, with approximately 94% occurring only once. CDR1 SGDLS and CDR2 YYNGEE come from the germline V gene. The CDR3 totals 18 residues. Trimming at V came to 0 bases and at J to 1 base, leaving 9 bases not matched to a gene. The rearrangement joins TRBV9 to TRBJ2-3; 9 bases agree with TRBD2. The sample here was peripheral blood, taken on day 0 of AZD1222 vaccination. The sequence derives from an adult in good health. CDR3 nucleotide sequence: TGTGCCAGCAGCGTAGATTCGTACCCTAGCGGGGGCACAGATACGCAGTATTTT. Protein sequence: CASSVDSYPSGGTDTQYF.